Below, one TCR beta chain is given with its context. Its antigen is still unknown. This record belongs to a study of STAT5B mutations in CD4+ large granular lymphocyte leukemia. Study observations and caveats: TRBV06-family usage was enriched in top patient clones (8/27) versus controls (2/35).

CDR3 length equals 14 residues. The V gene end was trimmed by 7 bases and the J gene end by 4 bases; junction bases not matched to a gene: 8. Germline V CDR1 and CDR2: SQVTM, ANQGSEA. Only in-frame clones appear in the TCRdb table, and some are missing; sequencing was by immunoSEQ multiplex PCR. Of about 24,000 clones in the sample, around 76% were seen once. The chain is built from TRBV29-1 and TRBJ2-5; 11 bases agree with TRBD1. The sequencing sample was made of CD4+ T cells from blood buffy coats. The clonotype originates from a human donor in good health. As DNA, the CDR3 is TGCAGCGGCACCGGGACAGGGGGGGGAGAGACCCAGTACTTC. This sequence encodes CSGTGTGGGETQYF.